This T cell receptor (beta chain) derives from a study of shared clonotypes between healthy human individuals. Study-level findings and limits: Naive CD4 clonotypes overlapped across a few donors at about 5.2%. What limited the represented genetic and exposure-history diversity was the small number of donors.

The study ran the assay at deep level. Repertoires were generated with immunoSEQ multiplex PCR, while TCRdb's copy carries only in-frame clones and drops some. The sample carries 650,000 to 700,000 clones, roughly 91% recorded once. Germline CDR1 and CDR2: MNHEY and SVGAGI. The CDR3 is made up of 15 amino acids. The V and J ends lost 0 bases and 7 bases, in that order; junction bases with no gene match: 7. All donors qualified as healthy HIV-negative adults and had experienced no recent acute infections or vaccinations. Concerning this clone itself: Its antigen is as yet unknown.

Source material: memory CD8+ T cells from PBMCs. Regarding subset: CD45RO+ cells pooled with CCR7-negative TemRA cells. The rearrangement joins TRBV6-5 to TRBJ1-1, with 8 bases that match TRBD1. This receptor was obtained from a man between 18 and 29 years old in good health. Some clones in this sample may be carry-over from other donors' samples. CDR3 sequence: CASSYSISGGGEAFF. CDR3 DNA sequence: TGTGCCAGCAGTTACTCGATATCAGGGGGCGGTGAAGCTTTCTTT.